A single sample is the source of the 9 T cell receptor beta chains below, sequenced in a study of blood T cells in healthy people across ages. A second roughly 6 to 11 cycle PCR used barcoded and J-beta primers. TCRdb analysed the 5' RACE reads with MiXCR anew, one entry per CDR3 protein. The table lists roughly 2 million distinct CDR3 sequences, about 49% of them singletons. The sequenced sample was blood. The receptor source for this set is a woman in her forties in good health.

The V and J genes are TRBV28 and TRBJ2-3; 11 bases line up with TRBD2. Germline loops: CDR1 MDHEN, CDR2 SYDVKM. V was pared by 6 bases and J by 6 bases, with 20 bases of the junction left unmatched. The CDR3 consists of 19 residues. CDR3 DNA sequence: TGTGCCAGCAGCCCATATGCCTCCGGAGTAGCGGGGGGGCCGGATACGCAGTATTTT. Translated: CASSPYASGVAGGPDTQYF.

V and J are TRBV2 and TRBJ1-2; 7 bases are shared with TRBD1. CDR1 and CDR2 (germline): SNHLY, FYNNEI. Trimming took 3 bases from V and 0 from J; bases not matched to a gene: 7. The CDR3 is made up of 16 amino acids. The DNA for the CDR3 is TGTGCCAGCAGTGAGGGACAGCCTCTTTCTAACTATGGCTACACCTTC. This sequence encodes CASSEGQPLSNYGYTF.

This chain uses TRBV20-1 with TRBJ2-3; D uncertain. The germline V gene encodes CDR1 DFQATT and CDR2 SNEGSKA (reference sequence). V gave up 3 bases and J gave up 1 base, with 11 bases separating them. The CDR3 runs 14 residues. The DNA for the CDR3 is TGCAGTGCTAGTTTTGGTGCTGGCACAGATACGCAGTATTTT. Encoded protein: CSASFGAGTDTQYF.

This sequence joins TRBV12-3 or TRBV12-4 and TRBJ2-3; no clear D. The CDR3 runs to 13 residues. The ends were cut back, 5 bases at V and 6 bases at J, with 12 bases in the middle. CDR3 residues: CASSAGPIDTQYF. The CDR3 region has the DNA TGTGCCAGCAGTGCCGGACCGATCGATACGCAGTATTTT.

The chain links TRBV7-2 to TRBJ2-3, with 7 bases that match TRBD2. Germline CDR1 and CDR2: SGHTA and FQGNSA. With 2 bases clipped from V and 2 bases from J, the junction kept 7 bases outside the gene matches. The CDR3 runs 16 residues. DNA of the CDR3: TGTGCCAGCAGCTTAAAGCGGGCGGGGGACACAGATACGCAGTATTTT. Translation gives CASSLKRAGDTDTQYF.

The CDR3 DNA reads as TGCGCCAGCAGCTGGGCCCTTACTAGCGGCAGCACAGATACGCAGTATTTT. As protein: CASSWALTSGSTDTQYF. V gene TRBV5-1 combines with J gene TRBJ2-3; 8 bases match TRBD2. J gave up 0 bases and V 3 bases, and 9 bases lay outside the gene matches. The germline V gene has CDR1 SGHRS and CDR2 YFSETQ. The CDR3 covers 17 residues.

This clonotype was observed a few times. This sequence joins TRBV4-2 and TRBJ1-2; TRBD1 aligns across 7 bases. The CDR3 loop spans 15 amino acids. CDR1 LGHNA and CDR2 YNFKEQ come from the germline V gene. The V gene end was trimmed by 3 bases and the J gene end by 6 bases; junction bases not matched to a gene: 10. The CDR3 sequence: CASSQGAGTENGYTF. CDR3 in DNA: TGTGCCAGCAGCCAGGGGGCCGGGACAGAAAATGGCTACACCTTC.

The CDR3 sequence is CASSYTPGTSGNNEQFF. The CDR3 nucleotides are TGTGCCAGCAGTTACACGCCAGGGACTAGCGGAAACAATGAGCAGTTCTTC. The genes are TRBV6-2 or TRBV6-3 and TRBJ2-1; 11 nucleotides match TRBD2. The V gene end was trimmed by 2 bases and the J gene end by 5 bases; junction bases not matched to a gene: 8. Germline lookup yields CDR1 MNHEY and CDR2 SVGEGT. The CDR3 consists of 17 residues.

Comment on this clonotype: Its ends do not fully match the called genes, so a read error is possible. The rearrangement uses TRBV15 and TRBJ2-1, with no clear D. Germline CDR1 reads LNHNV; CDR2 reads YYDKDF (reference sequence). The CDR3 runs 15 residues. In DNA, the CDR3 is TGTGCCGCCAGCAGAGATTTTGGCCGAGACAATGAGCAGTTCTTC. The encoded protein is CAASRDFGRDNEQFF.